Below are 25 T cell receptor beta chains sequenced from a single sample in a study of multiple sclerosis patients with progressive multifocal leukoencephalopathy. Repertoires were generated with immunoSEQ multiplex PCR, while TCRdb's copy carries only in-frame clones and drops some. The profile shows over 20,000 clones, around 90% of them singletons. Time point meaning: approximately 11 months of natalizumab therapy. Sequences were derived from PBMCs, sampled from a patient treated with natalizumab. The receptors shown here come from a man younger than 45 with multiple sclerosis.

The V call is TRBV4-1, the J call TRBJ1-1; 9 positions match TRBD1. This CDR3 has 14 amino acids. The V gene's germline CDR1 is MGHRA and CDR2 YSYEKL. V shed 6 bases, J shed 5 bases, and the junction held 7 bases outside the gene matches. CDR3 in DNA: TGCGCCAGCAGTCAACAGGGGGCTGGGACTGAAGCTTTCTTT. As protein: CASSQQGAGTEAFF.

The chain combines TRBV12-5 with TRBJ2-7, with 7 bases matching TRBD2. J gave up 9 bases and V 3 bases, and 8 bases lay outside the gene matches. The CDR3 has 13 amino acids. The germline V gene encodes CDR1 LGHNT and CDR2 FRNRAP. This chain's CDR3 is CASGLSEGGGQYF. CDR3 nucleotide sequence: TGTGCTAGTGGTTTATCTGAGGGCGGGGGGCAGTACTTC.

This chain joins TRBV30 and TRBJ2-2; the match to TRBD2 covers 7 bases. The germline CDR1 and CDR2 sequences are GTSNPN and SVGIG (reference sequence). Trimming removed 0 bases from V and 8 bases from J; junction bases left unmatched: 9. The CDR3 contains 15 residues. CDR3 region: CAWSVLSGASGELFF. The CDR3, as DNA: TGTGCCTGGAGTGTACTGAGCGGGGCTTCTGGGGAGCTGTTTTTT. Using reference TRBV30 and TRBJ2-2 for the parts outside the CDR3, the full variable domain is SQTIHQWPATLVQPVGSPLSLECTVEGTSNPNLYWYRQAAGRGLQLLFYSVGIGQISSEVPQNLSASRPQDRQFILSSKKLLLSDSGFYLCAWSVLSGASGELFFGEGSRLTVL.

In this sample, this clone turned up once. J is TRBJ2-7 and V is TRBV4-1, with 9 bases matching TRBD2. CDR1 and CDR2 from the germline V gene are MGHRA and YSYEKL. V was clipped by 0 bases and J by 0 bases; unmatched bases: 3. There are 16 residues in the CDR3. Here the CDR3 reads CASSQELAGVSYEQYV. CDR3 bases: TGCGCCAGCAGCCAAGAATTAGCGGGGGTCTCCTACGAGCAGTACGTC.

The CDR3 here is CASSSEGVYEQYF. CDR3 DNA sequence: TGTGCCAGCAGTTCCGAGGGGGTCTACGAGCAGTACTTC. The chain joins TRBV6-5 to TRBJ2-7; the D gene is possibly TRBD1 (6 bases). V was shortened by 4 bases and J by 3 bases, with 10 bases between the two germline ends. The CDR3 consists of 13 residues. Germline V CDR1 and CDR2: MNHEY, SVGAGI.

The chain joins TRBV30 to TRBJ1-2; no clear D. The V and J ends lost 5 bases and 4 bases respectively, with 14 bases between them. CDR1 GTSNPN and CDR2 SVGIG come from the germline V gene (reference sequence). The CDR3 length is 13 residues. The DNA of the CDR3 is TGTGCCTGGGCCGCCCAATTACTCTATGGCTACACCTTC. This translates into CAWAAQLLYGYTF.

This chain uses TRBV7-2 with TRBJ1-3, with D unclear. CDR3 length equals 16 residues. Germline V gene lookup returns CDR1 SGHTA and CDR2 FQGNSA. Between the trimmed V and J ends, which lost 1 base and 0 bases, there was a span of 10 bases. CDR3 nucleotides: TGTGCCAGCAGCTTAGTGGGCCGGGCCTCTGGAAACACCATATATTTT. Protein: CASSLVGRASGNTIYF.

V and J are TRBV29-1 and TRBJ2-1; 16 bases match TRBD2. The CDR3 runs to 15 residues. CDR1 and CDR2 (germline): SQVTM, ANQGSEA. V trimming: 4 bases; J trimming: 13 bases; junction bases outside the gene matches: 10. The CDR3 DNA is TGCAGCGTTGCCGGGACTAGCGGGAGGGGAGGTAGACAGTTCTTC. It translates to CSVAGTSGRGGRQFF.

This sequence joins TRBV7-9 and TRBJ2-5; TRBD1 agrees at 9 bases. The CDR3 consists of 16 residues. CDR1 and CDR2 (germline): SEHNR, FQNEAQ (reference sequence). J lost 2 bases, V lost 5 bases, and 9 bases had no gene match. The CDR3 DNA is TGTGCCAGCAGCGTTTGGACGGGACAGGGTCAAGAGACCCAGTACTTC. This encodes CASSVWTGQGQETQYF.

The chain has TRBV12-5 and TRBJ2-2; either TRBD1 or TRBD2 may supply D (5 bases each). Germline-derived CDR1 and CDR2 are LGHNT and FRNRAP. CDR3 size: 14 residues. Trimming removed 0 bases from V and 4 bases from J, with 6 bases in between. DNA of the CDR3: TGTGCTAGTGGTTTGGTTGGGGGCACCGGGGAGCTGTTTTTT. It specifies CASGLVGGTGELFF.

This CDR3 reads CASSEAFVSTEAFF. In nucleotides, the CDR3 is TGTGCCAGCAGTGAAGCCTTCGTTAGCACTGAAGCTTTCTTT. The rearrangement uses TRBV2 and TRBJ1-1, with D unclear. Trimming shortened V by 0 bases and J by 4 bases, and 9 bases separated the two germline ends. This CDR3 is built from 14 residues. Germline V gene data show CDR1 as SNHLY and CDR2 as FYNNEI.

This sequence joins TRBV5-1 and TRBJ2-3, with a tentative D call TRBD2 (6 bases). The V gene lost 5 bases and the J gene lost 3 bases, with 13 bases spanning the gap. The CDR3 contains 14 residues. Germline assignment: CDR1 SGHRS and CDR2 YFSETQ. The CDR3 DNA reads TGCGCCAGCAGAGTCGATGGGGGGACAGATACGCAGTATTTT. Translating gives CASRVDGGTDTQYF.

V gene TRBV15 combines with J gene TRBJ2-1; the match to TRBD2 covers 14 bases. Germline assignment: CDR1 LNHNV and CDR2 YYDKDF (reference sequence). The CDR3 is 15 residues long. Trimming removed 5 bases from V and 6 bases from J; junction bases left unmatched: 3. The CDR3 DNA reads TGTGCCACCAGCTACGGACTAGCGGGAGGCAATGAGCAGTTCTTC. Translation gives CATSYGLAGGNEQFF.

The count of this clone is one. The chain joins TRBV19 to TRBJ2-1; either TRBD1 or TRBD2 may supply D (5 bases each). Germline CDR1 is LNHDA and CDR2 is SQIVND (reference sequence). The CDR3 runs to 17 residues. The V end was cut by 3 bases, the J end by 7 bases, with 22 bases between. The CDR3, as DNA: TGTGCCAGTAGTATCATGACGGGGCGGGTAGGGCAGAATGAGCAGTTCTTC. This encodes CASSIMTGRVGQNEQFF.

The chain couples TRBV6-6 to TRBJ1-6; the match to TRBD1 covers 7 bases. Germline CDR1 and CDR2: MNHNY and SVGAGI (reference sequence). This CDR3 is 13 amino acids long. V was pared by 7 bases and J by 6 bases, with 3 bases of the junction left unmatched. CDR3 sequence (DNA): TGTGCCAGCATAGACAGGGTTAATTCACCCCTCCACTTT. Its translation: CASIDRVNSPLHF.

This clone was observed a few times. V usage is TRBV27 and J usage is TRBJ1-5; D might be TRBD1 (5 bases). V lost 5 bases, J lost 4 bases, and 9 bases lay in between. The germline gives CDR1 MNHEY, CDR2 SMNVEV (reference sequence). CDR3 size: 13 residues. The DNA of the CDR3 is TGTGCCAGCAGTCGGGGGAGAAATCAGCCCCAGCATTTT. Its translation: CASSRGRNQPQHF.

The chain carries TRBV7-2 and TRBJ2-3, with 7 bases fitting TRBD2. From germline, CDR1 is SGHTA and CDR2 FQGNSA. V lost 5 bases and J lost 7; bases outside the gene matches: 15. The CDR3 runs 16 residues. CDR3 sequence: CASSGTGRGGTNTQYF. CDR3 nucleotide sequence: TGTGCCAGCAGCGGAACGGGTAGGGGAGGGACGAATACGCAGTATTTT.

This chain's CDR3 is CSVRTPMNTEAFF. The CDR3 nucleotides are TGCAGCGTTAGGACCCCCATGAACACTGAAGCTTTCTTT. The chain couples TRBV29-1 to TRBJ1-1; D ambiguous. V was pared by 5 bases and J by 0 bases, with 10 bases between. Germline lookup yields CDR1 SQVTM and CDR2 ANQGSEA. The CDR3 length is 13 residues.

CDR3 residues: CASGPAGQPQHF. DNA for the CDR3: TGTGCCAGCGGTCCGGCAGGACAGCCCCAGCATTTT. The V call is TRBV6-1, the J call TRBJ1-5; D gene unclear. Per the germline V gene, CDR1 is MNHNS and CDR2 is SASEGT. This CDR3 is 12 amino acids long. V gave up 8 bases and J gave up 7 bases, with 12 bases separating them.

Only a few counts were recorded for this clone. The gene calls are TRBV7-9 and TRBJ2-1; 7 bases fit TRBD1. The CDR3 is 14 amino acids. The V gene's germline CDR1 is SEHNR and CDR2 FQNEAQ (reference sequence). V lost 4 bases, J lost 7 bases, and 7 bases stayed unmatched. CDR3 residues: CASSSPSRGNEQFF. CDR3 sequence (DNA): TGTGCCAGCAGCTCCCCGAGCAGGGGGAATGAGCAGTTCTTC.

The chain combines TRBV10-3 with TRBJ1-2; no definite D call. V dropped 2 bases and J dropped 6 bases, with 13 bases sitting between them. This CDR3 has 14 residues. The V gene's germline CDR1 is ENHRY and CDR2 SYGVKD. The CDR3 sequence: CAISEIGGEDGYTF. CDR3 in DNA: TGTGCCATCAGTGAGATAGGCGGGGAGGATGGCTACACCTTC.

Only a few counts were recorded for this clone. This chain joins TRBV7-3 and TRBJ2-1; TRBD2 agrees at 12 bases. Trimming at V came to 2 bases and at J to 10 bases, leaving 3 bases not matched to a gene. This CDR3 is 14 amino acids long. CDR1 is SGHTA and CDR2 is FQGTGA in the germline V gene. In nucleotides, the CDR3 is TGTGCCAGCAGCTTACTCCTAGCGGGAGGGGAGCAGTTCTTC. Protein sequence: CASSLLLAGGEQFF.

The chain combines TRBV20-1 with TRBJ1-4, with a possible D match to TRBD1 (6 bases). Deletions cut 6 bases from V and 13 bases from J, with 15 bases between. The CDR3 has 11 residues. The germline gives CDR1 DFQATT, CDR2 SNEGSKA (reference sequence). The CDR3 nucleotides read TGCAGTGCCAACAGGGATAGTAGACTGTTTTTT. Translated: CSANRDSRLFF.

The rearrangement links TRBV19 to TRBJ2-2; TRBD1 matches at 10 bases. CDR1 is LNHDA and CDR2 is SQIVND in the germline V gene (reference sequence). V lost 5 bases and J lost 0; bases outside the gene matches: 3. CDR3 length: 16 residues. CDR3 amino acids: CASSLGQGTNTGELFF. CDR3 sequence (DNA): TGTGCCAGTAGTTTGGGACAGGGGACGAACACCGGGGAGCTGTTTTTT.

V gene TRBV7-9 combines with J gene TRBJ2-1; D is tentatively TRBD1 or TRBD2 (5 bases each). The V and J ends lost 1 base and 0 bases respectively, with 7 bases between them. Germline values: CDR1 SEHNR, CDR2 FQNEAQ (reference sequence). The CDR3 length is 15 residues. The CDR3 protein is CASSLGGPSYNEQFF. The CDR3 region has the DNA TGTGCCAGCAGCTTAGGGGGACCCTCCTACAATGAGCAGTTCTTC.